Below are 4 T cell receptor beta chains sequenced from a single sample in a study of control samples from healthy donors and cancer patients. Here immunoSEQ multiplex PCR was the method, and the copy in TCRdb shows in-frame clones only, minus some. The data show approximately 160,000 clones, with about 93% seen just once and about 4% held by the top ten. The sequencing sample was made of blood. All receptors come from a woman aged 60-75 years in good health.

Comments on this clone: Other nucleotide sequences in the sample specify the same CDR3. J is TRBJ1-1 and V is TRBV5-6; tentative D call: TRBD1 (5 bases). Trimming left V 2 bases short and J 1 base short, with 6 bases between. CDR1 is SGHDT, CDR2 YYEEEE, per germline. The CDR3 is 13 residues long. The CDR3 is CASSLGENTEAFF. The CDR3 nucleotides read TGTGCCAGCAGCTTAGGGGAGAACACTGAAGCTTTCTTT. The whole variable domain, remainder taken from reference TRBV5-6 and TRBJ1-1, is DAGVTQSPTHLIKTRGQQVTLRCSPKSGHDTVSWYQQALGQGPQFIFQYYEEEERQRGNFPDRFSGHQFPNYSSELNVNALLLGDSALYLCASSLGENTEAFFGQGTRLTVV.

The chain employs TRBV2 and TRBJ1-5; D is uncertain. The CDR3 is 15 amino acids. Germline V gene lookup returns CDR1 SNHLY and CDR2 FYNNEI. The V end was cut by 4 bases, the J end by 0 bases, with 10 bases between. Here the CDR3 DNA reads TGTGCCAGCAGTGTAGATAGCCTTAGCAATCAGCCCCAGCATTTT. Residues: CASSVDSLSNQPQHF.

V usage is TRBV6-6 and J usage is TRBJ1-2; 9 bases are a match to TRBD1. V lost 0 bases to trimming and J lost 7 bases; unmatched junction nucleotides: 6. The germline V gene has CDR1 MNHNY and CDR2 SVGAGI (reference sequence). CDR3 size: 15 residues. The CDR3 loop reads CASSYSGTGIGGYTF. CDR3 bases: TGTGCCAGCAGTTACTCCGGGACAGGGATTGGTGGCTACACCTTC.

The gene calls are TRBV7-9 and TRBJ1-1; 10 bases agree with TRBD1. Germline V gives CDR1 SEHNR, CDR2 FQNEAQ (reference sequence). Trimming cost V 8 bases and J 4 bases; bases outside gene matches: 7. The CDR3 loop spans 14 amino acids. The CDR3 here is CASLFGDRGTEAFF. The CDR3 DNA sequence: TGTGCCAGCTTATTTGGGGACAGGGGCACTGAAGCTTTCTTT.